A single sample gave rise to the 8 T cell receptor beta chains below, sequenced in a study of radiotherapy plus CTLA-4 blockade in lung cancer. Here immunoSEQ multiplex PCR was the method, and the copy in TCRdb shows in-frame clones only, minus some. This table has roughly 53,000 clones, roughly 81% appearing once. The sample in question was peripheral blood, obtained from a patient treated with radiotherapy plus ipilimumab. All receptors derive from a human donor with non-small cell lung cancer whose response to radiotherapy plus ipilimumab could not be evaluated.

The chain is built from TRBV28 and TRBJ1-6; possible D gene TRBD1, 6 bases. The CDR3 is made up of 16 amino acids. Trimming removed 3 bases from V and 3 bases from J, with 12 bases in between. Looked up from germline, CDR1 is MDHEN and CDR2 is SYDVKM. The CDR3 DNA reads as TGTGCCAGCAGTTTTGGACAGATCATCTATAATTCACCCCTCCACTTT. Translation gives CASSFGQIIYNSPLHF.

The rearrangement uses TRBV27 and TRBJ2-7, with 9 positions matching TRBD1. The CDR3 runs 13 residues. Germline assignment: CDR1 MNHEY and CDR2 SMNVEV (reference sequence). Trimming at V came to 6 bases and at J to 0 bases, leaving 0 bases not matched to a gene. Written as DNA, the CDR3 is TGTGCCAGCAGGACAGGGGGCTCCTACGAGCAGTACTTC. This codes for CASRTGGSYEQYF.

The rearrangement uses TRBV12-5 and TRBJ2-1, with a weak D call TRBD1 (6 bases). V was cut by 7 bases and J by 4 bases, with 17 bases left in between. From germline, CDR1 is LGHNT and CDR2 FRNRAP. This CDR3 has 15 residues. The CDR3 loop is CASVADRNLYNEQFF. The CDR3 nucleotides read TGTGCTAGTGTTGCTGACAGGAACCTTTACAATGAGCAGTTCTTC. Supplemented by reference TRBV12-5 and TRBJ2-1, the full variable domain reads DARVTQTPRHKVTEMGQEVTMRCQPILGHNTVFWYRQTMMQGLELLAYFRNRAPLDDSGMPKDRFSAEMPDATLATLKIQPSEPRDSAVYFCASVADRNLYNEQFFGPGTRLTVL.

V and J are TRBV5-6 and TRBJ2-1; 7 bases align to TRBD1. Germline lookup yields CDR1 SGHDT and CDR2 YYEEEE. The CDR3 is 16 residues long. J was trimmed by 6 bases and V by 3 bases; bases with no gene match: 12. The CDR3 protein is CASSSATGRRSNEQFF. The DNA of the CDR3 is TGTGCCAGCAGCTCCGCGACAGGGCGCAGGAGCAATGAGCAGTTCTTC.

This chain joins TRBV5-1 and TRBJ1-5; perhaps TRBD1 as D (5 bases). V gave up 1 base and J gave up 4 bases, with 12 bases separating them. This CDR3 has 15 residues. Germline-derived CDR1 and CDR2 are SGHRS and YFSETQ. CDR3 protein: CASSLYWGENQPQHF. DNA for the CDR3: TGCGCCAGCAGCTTGTACTGGGGGGAAAATCAGCCCCAGCATTTT.

This chain uses TRBV28 with TRBJ1-1; weak D call: TRBD1 (6 bases). Germline loops: CDR1 MDHEN, CDR2 SYDVKM. Trimming removed 1 base from V and 0 bases from J, with 9 bases in between. The CDR3 spans 15 residues. CDR3 region: CASSLYRAVNTEAFF. CDR3 coding DNA: TGTGCCAGCAGTTTATACAGGGCGGTGAACACTGAAGCTTTCTTT.

In its sample, this clone was seen once. The V gene is TRBV6-5, the J gene TRBJ2-7; D is ambiguous. The V gene lost 2 bases and the J gene lost 2 bases, with 7 bases spanning the gap. Per the germline V gene, CDR1 is MNHEY and CDR2 is SVGAGI. The CDR3 is made up of 13 amino acids. CDR3 region: CASSYRQAYEQYF. CDR3 coding DNA: TGTGCCAGCAGTTACAGGCAGGCCTACGAGCAGTACTTC.

The chain links TRBV5-8 to TRBJ1-4, with D uncertain. Germline loops: CDR1 SGHTS, CDR2 YDEGEE. The germline V and J ends were trimmed by 1 base and 5 bases, with 15 bases remaining between them. The CDR3 has 16 amino acids. CDR3: CASSLRYGGPNEKLFF. The CDR3 DNA reads TGTGCCAGCAGCTTGAGGTACGGAGGGCCGAATGAAAAACTGTTTTTT.